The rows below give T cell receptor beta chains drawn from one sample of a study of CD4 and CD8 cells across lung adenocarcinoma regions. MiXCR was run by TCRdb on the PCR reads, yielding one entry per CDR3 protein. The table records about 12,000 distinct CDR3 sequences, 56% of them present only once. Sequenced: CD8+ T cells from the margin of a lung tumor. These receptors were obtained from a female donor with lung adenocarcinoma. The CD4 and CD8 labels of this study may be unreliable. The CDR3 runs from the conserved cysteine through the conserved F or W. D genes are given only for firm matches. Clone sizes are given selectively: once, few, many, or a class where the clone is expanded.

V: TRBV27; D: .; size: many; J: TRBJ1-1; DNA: TGTGCCAGCAGTTCTGTTCAAGGGTCTGAAGCTTTCTTT; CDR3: CASSSVQGSEAFF
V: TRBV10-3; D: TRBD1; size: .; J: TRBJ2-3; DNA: TGTGCGGGCTGGTGCACAGGGGAGCTGTATTTT; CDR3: CAGWCTGELYF
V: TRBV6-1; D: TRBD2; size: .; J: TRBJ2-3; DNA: TGTGCCAGTTGGGGGACTAGCGGACACACAGATACGCAGTATTTT; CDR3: CASWGTSGHTDTQYF
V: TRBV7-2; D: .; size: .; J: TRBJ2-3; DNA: TGTGCCAGCAGCTTAGAGGGTTCTAGCACAGATACGCAGTATTTT; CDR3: CASSLEGSSTDTQYF
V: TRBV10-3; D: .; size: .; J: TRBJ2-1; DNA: TGTGCCGGGGGGAGAGGGTACGGTGAGCAGTTCTTC; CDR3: CAGGRGYGEQFF
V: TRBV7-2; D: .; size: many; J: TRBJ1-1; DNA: TGTGCCAGCAGCAACCGGGCTGAAGCTTTCTTT; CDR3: CASSNRAEAFF
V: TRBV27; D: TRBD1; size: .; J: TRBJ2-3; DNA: TGTGCCAGCAGTTTTTGGGACAGACAACCAGATACGCAGTATTTT; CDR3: CASSFWDRQPDTQYF
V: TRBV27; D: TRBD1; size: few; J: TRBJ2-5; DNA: TGTGCCAGCAGTTCGGACAGGGGTTGGGAGACCCAGTACTTC; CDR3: CASSSDRGWETQYF
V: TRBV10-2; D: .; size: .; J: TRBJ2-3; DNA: TGCGCAGCCGGGCCAGGGGCCACAAACACGCAGTATTTT; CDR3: CAAGPGATNTQYF
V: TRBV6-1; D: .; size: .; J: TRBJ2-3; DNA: TGTGCGCGCGGTGGCACCGACACAGAGACGCAGTATTTT; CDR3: CARGGTDTETQYF
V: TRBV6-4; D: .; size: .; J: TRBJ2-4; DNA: TGTGCCAGCAGTTTGGGCATACTAGCCAAAAACATTCAGTACTTC; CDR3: CASSLGILAKNIQYF
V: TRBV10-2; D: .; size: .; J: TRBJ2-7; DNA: TGCGCCAGCAGTGAGTTAGGCTCCGAGCAGTACTTC; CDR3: CASSELGSEQYF
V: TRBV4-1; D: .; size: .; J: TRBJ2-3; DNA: TGCGCCAGCAGCCAAAGCTCCTTATCTAGGGATTCAGATACGCAGTATTTT; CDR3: CASSQSSLSRDSDTQYF
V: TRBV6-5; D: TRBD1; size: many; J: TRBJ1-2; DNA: TGTGCCAGCAAACCTAGCCTCGGACAGGGAAGGAACTATGGCTACACCTTC; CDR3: CASKPSLGQGRNYGYTF
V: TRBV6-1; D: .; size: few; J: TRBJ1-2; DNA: TGTGCCAGCACCCTAGGGGGAACTGGCTACACCTTC; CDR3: CASTLGGTGYTF
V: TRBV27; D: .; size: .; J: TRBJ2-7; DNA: TGTGCCAGCAGCGCACCTACAGCGACAGACACGCAGTACTTC; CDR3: CASSAPTATDTQYF
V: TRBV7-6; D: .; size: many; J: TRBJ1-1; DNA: TGTGCCAGCAGCTTAGTCGGCACAGGCCAGACTGAAGCTTTCTTT; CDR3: CASSLVGTGQTEAFF
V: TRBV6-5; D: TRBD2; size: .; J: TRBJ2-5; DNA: TGTGCGGGTCTCGGGGGGGGTAACAAAGAGACCCAGTACTTC; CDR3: CAGLGGGNKETQYF
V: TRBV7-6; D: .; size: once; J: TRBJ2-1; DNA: TGTGCCAGCAGCTTAGCGGCTTACAATGAGCAGTTCTTC; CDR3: CASSLAAYNEQFF
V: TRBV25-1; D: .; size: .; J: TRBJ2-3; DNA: TGTGCCAGCAGGGGATTAGGGGGACGTGGCCAAGAGACGCAGTACTTT; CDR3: CASRGLGGRGQETQYF
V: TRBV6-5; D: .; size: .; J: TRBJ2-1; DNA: TGTGCCAGCAGTTACTCCGCGGGTACCTACAATGAGCAGTTCTTC; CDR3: CASSYSAGTYNEQFF
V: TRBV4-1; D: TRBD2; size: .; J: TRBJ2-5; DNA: TGCGCCAGCAGCCGTGGGACTAGCGGGGGGGGAGTAGGGGAGACCCAGTACTTC; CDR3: CASSRGTSGGGVGETQYF
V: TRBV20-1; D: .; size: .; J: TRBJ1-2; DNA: TGCAGTGCAAACGATGGGACCGGAGCTAACTATGGCTACACCTTC; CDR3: CSANDGTGANYGYTF
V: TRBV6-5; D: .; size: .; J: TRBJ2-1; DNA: TGTGCCAGCAGTTTGCCGGACCCACAGCAGCAGTTCTTC; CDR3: CASSLPDPQQQFF
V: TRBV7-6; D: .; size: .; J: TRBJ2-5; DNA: TGTGCCAGCAGCTTAGGGGAAGAGACCCAGTACTTC; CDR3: CASSLGEETQYF
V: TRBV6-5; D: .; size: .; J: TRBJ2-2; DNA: TGTGCCAGCAGTTACGGGGGGCCGGGCACCGGGGAGCTGTTTTTT; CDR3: CASSYGGPGTGELFF
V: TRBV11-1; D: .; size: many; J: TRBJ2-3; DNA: TGTGCCAGCAGCGCTTGGGCGGATACGCAGTATTTT; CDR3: CASSAWADTQYF
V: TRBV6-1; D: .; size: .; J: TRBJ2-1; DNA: TGTGCCAGCAGTGAAGTAGGGGCCAATGAGCAGTTCTTC; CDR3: CASSEVGANEQFF
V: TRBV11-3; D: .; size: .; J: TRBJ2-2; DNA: TGTGCCAGCAGCTTCCCTAGCGGGGAGCTGTTTTTT; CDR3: CASSFPSGELFF
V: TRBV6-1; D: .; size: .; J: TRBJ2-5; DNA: TGTGCCAGTCGAAAAAGGAGCTCGAAAGAGACCCAGTACTTC; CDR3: CASRKRSSKETQYF
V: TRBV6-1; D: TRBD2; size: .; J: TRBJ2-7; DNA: TGTGCCAGCGCGGGGAGCGGGGGCCGAACCCCAGAGACGCAGTACTTC; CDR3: CASAGSGGRTPETQYF
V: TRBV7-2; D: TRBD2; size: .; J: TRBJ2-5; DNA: TGTGCCAGCAGCTCACCGGGACTAGCGGAGACCCAGTACTTC; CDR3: CASSSPGLAETQYF
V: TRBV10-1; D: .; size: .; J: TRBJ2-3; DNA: TGCGCGGGCAGTGGGTTAAGTAGCCCAGATACGCAGTATTTC; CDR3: CAGSGLSSPDTQYF
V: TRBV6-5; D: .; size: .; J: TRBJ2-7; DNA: TGTGCCAGCAGTTACTTCGACCTCCGGGAGATCTCCTACGAGCAGTACTTC; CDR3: CASSYFDLREISYEQYF